This TCR beta chain comes out of a study of vaccination effects on CD4 cells after COVID-19 (dated by TCRdb to about 2022). General notes on the study: Across the study, the median time from the second dose to post-vaccine sampling was 72 days (range 14 to 241). The study compared SARS-CoV-2 spike-specific CD4+ TCR repertoires before and after mRNA vaccination in COVID-19 convalescent patients and infection-naive vaccine recipients. Altogether, around 9 COVID-19 convalescent patients and several SARS-CoV-2-naive healthy vaccine recipients made up the full study. Cultures from other donors in the study were sequenced using the Oncomine TCR Beta short-read assay on an Illumina iSeq 100.

Libraries were made using the immunoSEQ multiplex PCR assay. DNA from the cultured, isolated CD4+ T cells was subjected to TCR beta CDR3 sequencing. As for the original processing: The analysis removed non-productive TCR sequences, trimmed reads to the CDR3 region, and retained only CDR3s that were 7 or more amino acids long. Antigen-specific clonotypes were identified with the MANAFEST web app by comparing expansion in peptide wells against reference cultures. To count as positive, a clone had to show expansion at FDR<0.05 compared with the reference and with all other wells, an odds ratio above 5, and a frequency above 0.1% in two replicate wells. Clonotypes significantly expanded in SARS-CoV-2 spike wells and in at least one common cold coronavirus spike condition were defined as cross-reactive. Using the stringdist R package, CDR3 similarity was measured by Levenshtein distance, and unrooted trees were constructed with ape in R 3.6.1. In its TCRdb copy, this immuneACCESS table keeps in-frame sequences only and misses some clones. Where compared with another copy, unresolved V genes explain less than half of these, and the others have no known cause. V and J calls plus clone size are reproduced from that table; the DNA served to infer D and trimming. The sample has over 80,000 clones on record, around 74% of them singletons. Roughly 1.2% of the sample rests with the top ten.

The CDR3 covers 16 residues, taking in both the cysteine and the valine. The retained sequence is limited to the CDR3, 48 bases, with the frame set at the first base. Trimming takes 1 base off V and 2 bases off J; junction bases not matched to a gene: 7. Via the germline V gene, CDR1 is SGHVT and CDR2 SQSDAQ. In the ViraFEST assay, PBMC were stimulated with viral peptide pools, and antigen-specific CD4+ T cell clonotypes were then identified by expansion using TCR sequencing. After around 11 days of culture, CD4+ T cells were isolated with the EasySep CD4+ T cell isolation kit. Two doses of either the BNT162b2 or the mRNA-1273 mRNA SARS-CoV-2 vaccine were administered to participants. Negative nucleocapsid antibody results before and after vaccination confirmed that the healthy vaccine recipients had no prior SARS-CoV-2 infection. Each well held some 1.9 million PBMC cultured in IMDM containing around 5.1% human AB serum, roughly 9.9 IU/ml IL-2 and gentamicin, along with 8 to 10 ug/ml peptides. Half of the culture medium was replaced with fresh IL-2-containing medium on days 3 and 7. Unless noted otherwise, every peptide stimulation condition was grown in triplicate wells. Using Ficoll-Paque Plus gradient centrifugation, PBMC were separated from whole blood and then either used fresh or cryopreserved at -140C. Overlapping peptide pools spanned the spike proteins of SARS-CoV-2 and the common cold coronaviruses HCoV-NL63, HCoV-OC43 and HCoV-229E. The QIAamp micro DNA kit was used to extract genomic DNA from the cultured CD4+ T cells.

The full study reports these points: In healthy vaccine recipients, vaccine-induced clones were almost all SARS-CoV-2 mono-reactive, with only 1 of 255 cross-reactive with common cold coronaviruses. At late post-vaccination timepoints, both infection-induced and vaccine-induced clones showed marked clonal contraction, consistent with waning T cell responses. Only a small number of convalescent patients were included, and no early post-infection timepoints were available, which limited the study.

This clone was seen a single time. Its target antigen remains unknown. Base qualities are not recorded, but no much larger clone differs from it by a single base. Sequencing used CD4+ T cells from PBMCs cultured with HCoV-OC43 spike peptides, obtained after COVID-19 vaccination. In the paper's terms, the cell subset or site label means: HCoV-OC43 spike overlapping peptide pool stimulation. The source is a human donor who received a COVID-19 vaccine. Recombination joined TRBV7-4 with TRBJ2-7; 8 bases in between match TRBD2. The encoded CDR3 is CASSLVGRVEAYEQYV. The DNA is as follows: TGTGCCAGCAGCTTAGTCGGGAGGGTGGAGGCCTACGAGCAGTACGTC.